A selection of T cell receptor beta chains follows, all from one sample in a study of T-cell memory formation after mild COVID-19. One entry per CDR3 protein results from TCRdb running MiXCR on the 5' RACE reads. The repertoire has fewer than 550,000 distinct CDR3 sequences, around 20% of them found once; the top ten carry about 8.1%. Sequencing was done on a sample of PBMCs or a T cell subset sorted from them (not recorded which). The receptors were sampled from an adult woman who had mild COVID-19 (a few samples of this study predate the infection). Cell type and time point are not known. The CDR3 runs from the conserved cysteine through the conserved F or W. A D gene is named only where the DNA matches it firmly. Not every row has a clone size; where given, it reads once, few, many or a size class.

cdr3_length: 14; clone_size: many; d_call: NA; v_call: TRBV7-9; j_call: TRBJ1-6; cdr3_nt: TGTGCCAGCAGCTTAGATCAGTATAATTCACCCCTCCACTTT; cdr3_aa: CASSLDQYNSPLHF
cdr3_length: 15; clone_size: once; d_call: TRBD1; v_call: TRBV12-3/TRBV12-4; j_call: TRBJ1-5; cdr3_nt: TGTGCCAGCAGCCACCGGACAGGGAGCCGTCAGCCCCAGCATTTT; cdr3_aa: CASSHRTGSRQPQHF
cdr3_length: 16; clone_size: NA; d_call: NA; v_call: TRBV5-1; j_call: TRBJ2-2; cdr3_nt: TGCGCCAGCAGCTTGGCCAAATGGGGGTCGAGCGGGGAGCTGTTTTTT; cdr3_aa: CASSLAKWGSSGELFF
cdr3_length: 12; clone_size: NA; d_call: NA; v_call: TRBV10-3; j_call: TRBJ2-7; cdr3_nt: TGTGCCATCGGGGGGACAGAATACGAGCAGTACTTC; cdr3_aa: CAIGGTEYEQYF
cdr3_length: 16; clone_size: NA; d_call: NA; v_call: TRBV19; j_call: TRBJ1-1; cdr3_nt: TGTGCCAGTAGGAGGTACTTGATAGGAGTGAACACTGAAGCTTTCTTT; cdr3_aa: CASRRYLIGVNTEAFF
cdr3_length: 16; clone_size: NA; d_call: TRBD1; v_call: TRBV24-1; j_call: TRBJ1-5; cdr3_nt: TGTGCCACCACTTGGGACAGGGGATATAGCAATCAGCCCCAGCATTTT; cdr3_aa: CATTWDRGYSNQPQHF
cdr3_length: 16; clone_size: few; d_call: NA; v_call: TRBV20-1; j_call: TRBJ2-1; cdr3_nt: TGCAGTGCTAGTTCCGTTTCTGGGTTTTCCTACAATGAGCAGTTCTTC; cdr3_aa: CSASSVSGFSYNEQFF
cdr3_length: 17; clone_size: NA; d_call: NA; v_call: TRBV7-9; j_call: TRBJ2-3; cdr3_nt: TGTGCCAGCAGCTCACTTCGCGGCAGCTCGGTCACAGATACGCAGTATTTT; cdr3_aa: CASSSLRGSSVTDTQYF
cdr3_length: 15; clone_size: NA; d_call: NA; v_call: TRBV14; j_call: TRBJ1-2; cdr3_nt: TGTGCCAGCAGCCAAGAGAGGGCGGTGAACTATGGCTACACCTTC; cdr3_aa: CASSQERAVNYGYTF
cdr3_length: 14; clone_size: NA; d_call: NA; v_call: TRBV7-6; j_call: TRBJ2-5; cdr3_nt: TGTGCCAGCAGCTCCTTAGTGTTGCAAGAGACCCAGTACTTC; cdr3_aa: CASSSLVLQETQYF
cdr3_length: 15; clone_size: few; d_call: NA; v_call: TRBV10-3; j_call: TRBJ2-3; cdr3_nt: TGTGCCATCAGTGAGTCCGGACCATTGGCAGATACGCAGTATTTT; cdr3_aa: CAISESGPLADTQYF
cdr3_length: 14; clone_size: few; d_call: NA; v_call: TRBV10-3; j_call: TRBJ2-3; cdr3_nt: TGTGCCGGCGCTGACAGGTCGGGCACAGATACGCAGTATTTT; cdr3_aa: CAGADRSGTDTQYF
cdr3_length: 15; clone_size: few; d_call: NA; v_call: TRBV7-6; j_call: TRBJ2-7; cdr3_nt: TGTGCCAGCAGCTTAGGGCCGGGACGGAACTACGAGCAGTACTTC; cdr3_aa: CASSLGPGRNYEQYF
cdr3_length: 16; clone_size: NA; d_call: NA; v_call: TRBV9; j_call: TRBJ2-3; cdr3_nt: TGTGCCAGCAGTCCTAGTGGAGCCGTCGTGGGGGATACGCAGTATTTT; cdr3_aa: CASSPSGAVVGDTQYF
cdr3_length: 15; clone_size: NA; d_call: NA; v_call: TRBV7-9; j_call: TRBJ2-7; cdr3_nt: TGTGCCAGCAGCTCAGAGGGGACACCTTCCTACGAGCAGTACTTC; cdr3_aa: CASSSEGTPSYEQYF
cdr3_length: 14; clone_size: NA; d_call: NA; v_call: TRBV5-1; j_call: TRBJ2-4; cdr3_nt: TGCGCCAGCAGAGAGGGTTTTTCCAAAAACATTCAGTACTTC; cdr3_aa: CASREGFSKNIQYF
cdr3_length: 13; clone_size: NA; d_call: NA; v_call: TRBV29-1; j_call: TRBJ2-7; cdr3_nt: TGCAGCGTTGTGAGTCAGAGCTCCTACGAGCAGTACTTC; cdr3_aa: CSVVSQSSYEQYF
cdr3_length: 18; clone_size: NA; d_call: NA; v_call: TRBV27; j_call: TRBJ2-2; cdr3_nt: TGTGCCAGCAGATTCTTGGGTGGAGGGGGAGGTAACACCGGGGAGCTGTTTTTT; cdr3_aa: CASRFLGGGGGNTGELFF
cdr3_length: 12; clone_size: NA; d_call: NA; v_call: TRBV3-1; j_call: TRBJ2-5; cdr3_nt: TGTGCCAGCAGCCAAGGGTGGGAGACCCAGTACTTC; cdr3_aa: CASSQGWETQYF
cdr3_length: 19; clone_size: NA; d_call: TRBD2; v_call: TRBV4-1; j_call: TRBJ2-1; cdr3_nt: TGCGCCAGCAGCCCTGTGTCTGTAACTAGCGGGGGGTCTAGAAATGAGCAGTTCTTC; cdr3_aa: CASSPVSVTSGGSRNEQFF
cdr3_length: 16; clone_size: once; d_call: TRBD1; v_call: TRBV2; j_call: TRBJ1-1; cdr3_nt: TGTGCCAGCAGTGCGGGACAGGGGGACGCAGTAGTAAAAGCTTTCTTT; cdr3_aa: CASSAGQGDAVVKAFF
cdr3_length: 17; clone_size: few; d_call: TRBD2; v_call: TRBV7-9; j_call: TRBJ2-3; cdr3_nt: TGTGCCAGCAGCCTGGGACTAGCGGGACCAAGCACAGATACGCAGTATTTT; cdr3_aa: CASSLGLAGPSTDTQYF
cdr3_length: 13; clone_size: NA; d_call: TRBD1; v_call: TRBV7-2; j_call: TRBJ2-7; cdr3_nt: TGTGCCAGCAGGAACAGGGGTACCTACGAGCAGTACTTC; cdr3_aa: CASRNRGTYEQYF
cdr3_length: 16; clone_size: few; d_call: NA; v_call: TRBV5-1; j_call: TRBJ2-2; cdr3_nt: TGCGCCAGCAGCCTGCTCCGGGAGCCGAACACCGGGGAGCTGTTTTTT; cdr3_aa: CASSLLREPNTGELFF
cdr3_length: 16; clone_size: few; d_call: NA; v_call: TRBV5-1; j_call: TRBJ2-2; cdr3_nt: TGCGCCAGCAGCTTGTCAAGCACCTTGTCCACCGGGGAGCTGTTTTTT; cdr3_aa: CASSLSSTLSTGELFF
cdr3_length: 18; clone_size: NA; d_call: TRBD2; v_call: TRBV7-7; j_call: TRBJ2-1; cdr3_nt: TGTGCTAGCAGCTTAGCGTACTCTAGCGGGAGGGACTACAATGAGCAGTTCTTC; cdr3_aa: CASSLAYSSGRDYNEQFF
cdr3_length: 14; clone_size: few; d_call: NA; v_call: TRBV3-1; j_call: TRBJ1-5; cdr3_nt: TGTGCCAGCAGTGGACAAGACGGGCTTCAGCCCCAGCATTTT; cdr3_aa: CASSGQDGLQPQHF
cdr3_length: 15; clone_size: few; d_call: TRBD1; v_call: TRBV25-1; j_call: TRBJ1-2; cdr3_nt: TGTGCCAGCAGGCAGACAGGGGCGATTAACTATGGCTACACCTTC; cdr3_aa: CASRQTGAINYGYTF
cdr3_length: 13; clone_size: NA; d_call: NA; v_call: TRBV20-1; j_call: TRBJ2-7; cdr3_nt: TGCAGTGCTAGAGGGACTAATGTCTACGAGCAGTACTTC; cdr3_aa: CSARGTNVYEQYF
cdr3_length: 15; clone_size: few; d_call: TRBD2; v_call: TRBV29-1; j_call: TRBJ2-3; cdr3_nt: TGCAGCGTTGTGTGGGACCTTCGATGGGGGGGTACGCAGTATTTT; cdr3_aa: CSVVWDLRWGGTQYF
cdr3_length: 16; clone_size: NA; d_call: NA; v_call: TRBV6-5; j_call: TRBJ2-3; cdr3_nt: TGTGCCAGCAGTTACTCGAAGGAACTCGCCTCTAGTACGCAGTATTTT; cdr3_aa: CASSYSKELASSTQYF
cdr3_length: 15; clone_size: many; d_call: TRBD2; v_call: TRBV5-1; j_call: TRBJ2-7; cdr3_nt: TGCGCCAGCAGCTTGAGCCTAGCGGGATCCTACGAGCAGTACTTC; cdr3_aa: CASSLSLAGSYEQYF
cdr3_length: 15; clone_size: NA; d_call: TRBD2; v_call: TRBV5-6; j_call: TRBJ2-7; cdr3_nt: TGTGCCAGCAGCTTGGCGGGGCGGGGGGCCTACGAGCAGTACTTC; cdr3_aa: CASSLAGRGAYEQYF
cdr3_length: 13; clone_size: few; d_call: TRBD1; v_call: TRBV2; j_call: TRBJ2-7; cdr3_nt: TGTGCCAGCACTGGACAGGGCTCCTACGAGCAGTACTTC; cdr3_aa: CASTGQGSYEQYF
cdr3_length: 19; clone_size: NA; d_call: TRBD2; v_call: TRBV7-2; j_call: TRBJ2-3; cdr3_nt: TGTGCCAGCAGCTCCGGACTAGCGGCAGCGAGCACTAGCACAGATACGCAGTATTTT; cdr3_aa: CASSSGLAAASTSTDTQYF
cdr3_length: 13; clone_size: NA; d_call: NA; v_call: TRBV12-3/TRBV12-4; j_call: TRBJ2-3; cdr3_nt: TGTGCCAGCAGTTTCCCCCTGGCAGATACGCAGTATTTT; cdr3_aa: CASSFPLADTQYF
cdr3_length: 16; clone_size: few; d_call: NA; v_call: TRBV5-1; j_call: TRBJ2-7; cdr3_nt: TGCGCCAGCAGCTTGCAGCGGGACAGTTTCTCCTACGAGCAGTACTTC; cdr3_aa: CASSLQRDSFSYEQYF
cdr3_length: 13; clone_size: few; d_call: NA; v_call: TRBV6-5; j_call: TRBJ2-7; cdr3_nt: TGTGCCAGCAGTCGGACTCGTTTCTACGAGCAGTACTTC; cdr3_aa: CASSRTRFYEQYF
cdr3_length: 13; clone_size: NA; d_call: TRBD1; v_call: TRBV29-1; j_call: TRBJ2-7; cdr3_nt: TGCAGCGTCAAAACCGGACAGGGGGCCGAGCAGTACTTC; cdr3_aa: CSVKTGQGAEQYF
cdr3_length: 11; clone_size: NA; d_call: TRBD1; v_call: TRBV6-2/TRBV6-3; j_call: TRBJ2-1; cdr3_nt: TGTGCCAGCAGTCGGACAGGGGATCAGTTCTTC; cdr3_aa: CASSRTGDQFF
cdr3_length: 14; clone_size: NA; d_call: TRBD2; v_call: TRBV5-4; j_call: TRBJ2-1; cdr3_nt: TGTGCCAGCGGGCGGGAGACTCGCTACAATGAGCAGTTCTTC; cdr3_aa: CASGRETRYNEQFF
cdr3_length: 14; clone_size: NA; d_call: NA; v_call: TRBV7-9; j_call: TRBJ2-7; cdr3_nt: TGTGCCAGCAGCTTAAGCATTAGCGTGAACGAGCAGTACTTC; cdr3_aa: CASSLSISVNEQYF
cdr3_length: 12; clone_size: NA; d_call: NA; v_call: TRBV5-6; j_call: TRBJ1-1; cdr3_nt: TGTGCCAGCAGCTCACTTCGGACGGAAGCTTTCTTT; cdr3_aa: CASSSLRTEAFF
cdr3_length: 17; clone_size: few; d_call: NA; v_call: TRBV4-1; j_call: TRBJ2-1; cdr3_nt: TGCGCCAGCAGCCAAGACCCCTTGGGTATCAAAACAAGTGAGCAGTTCTTC; cdr3_aa: CASSQDPLGIKTSEQFF
cdr3_length: 17; clone_size: NA; d_call: NA; v_call: TRBV7-3; j_call: TRBJ2-1; cdr3_nt: TGTGCCAGCAGCTTAGGGTCCGGGGCACTTTCCTACAATGAGCAGTTCTTC; cdr3_aa: CASSLGSGALSYNEQFF
cdr3_length: 17; clone_size: few; d_call: NA; v_call: TRBV4-1; j_call: TRBJ1-5; cdr3_nt: TGCGCCAGCAGCCAGCTGCCGGGTCCTGCCCAGAATCAGCCCCAGCATTTT; cdr3_aa: CASSQLPGPAQNQPQHF
cdr3_length: 16; clone_size: few; d_call: TRBD2; v_call: TRBV5-1; j_call: TRBJ2-2; cdr3_nt: TGCGCCAGCAGCTTGTACGGGAGGGCCGTTGACGGGGAGCTGTTTTTT; cdr3_aa: CASSLYGRAVDGELFF
cdr3_length: 14; clone_size: few; d_call: TRBD1; v_call: TRBV15; j_call: TRBJ1-1; cdr3_nt: TGTGCCACCAATTCGGGACAGGGGTACACTGAAGCTTTCTTT; cdr3_aa: CATNSGQGYTEAFF
cdr3_length: 16; clone_size: few; d_call: TRBD1; v_call: TRBV27; j_call: TRBJ2-7; cdr3_nt: TGTGCCAGCAGTATAGGACAGGGTCTAGGCTCCTACGAGCAGTACTTC; cdr3_aa: CASSIGQGLGSYEQYF
cdr3_length: 15; clone_size: few; d_call: NA; v_call: TRBV11-2; j_call: TRBJ1-6; cdr3_nt: TGTGCCAGCAGCGTAGTCCCCCTGGGAGGTTCACCCCTCCACTTT; cdr3_aa: CASSVVPLGGSPLHF
cdr3_length: 14; clone_size: NA; d_call: NA; v_call: TRBV4-1; j_call: TRBJ1-1; cdr3_nt: TGCGCCAGCAGCCACGTACAGGGACGCACTGAAGCTTTCTTT; cdr3_aa: CASSHVQGRTEAFF
cdr3_length: 18; clone_size: NA; d_call: TRBD1; v_call: TRBV5-1; j_call: TRBJ2-7; cdr3_nt: TGCGCCAGCAGCCCAGGACAGGGGACCGTCACGTTTTCATACGAGCAGTACTTC; cdr3_aa: CASSPGQGTVTFSYEQYF
cdr3_length: 17; clone_size: few; d_call: NA; v_call: TRBV6-5; j_call: TRBJ1-4; cdr3_nt: TGTGCCAGCAGTTACTCGGGTTTGGGGGCAACTAATGAAAAACTGTTTTTT; cdr3_aa: CASSYSGLGATNEKLFF